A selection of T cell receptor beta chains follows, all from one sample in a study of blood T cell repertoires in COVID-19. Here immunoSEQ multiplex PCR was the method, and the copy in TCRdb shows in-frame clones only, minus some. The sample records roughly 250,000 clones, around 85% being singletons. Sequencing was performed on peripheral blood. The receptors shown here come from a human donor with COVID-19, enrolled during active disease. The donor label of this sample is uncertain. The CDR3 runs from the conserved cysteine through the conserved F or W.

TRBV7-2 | CASSLVLAGGSSYEQYF
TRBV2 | CASSWTSGANEQFF
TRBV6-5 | CASSYGQAEAFF
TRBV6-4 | CASSEELANSPLHF
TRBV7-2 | CASSLASGRAYEQYF
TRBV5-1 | CASSLRGPATEAFF
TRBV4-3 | CASSQDSTAGTEAFF
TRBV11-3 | CASSLATGGLTGELFF
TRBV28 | CASRSDTSDYNEQFF
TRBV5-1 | CASSFNRPAEAFF
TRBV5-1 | CASSFSAGVDNEQFF
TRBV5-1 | CASSLAPSGRSDTQYF
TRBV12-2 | CASRLIHYEQYF
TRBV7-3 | CASSLSGTGPYEQYF
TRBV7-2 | CASSLSGNWLGGYTF
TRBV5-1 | CASSLWDMSSPLHF
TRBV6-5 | CASRHRDFAYNEQFF
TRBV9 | CASSAGRDRATYEQYF
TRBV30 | CAWSDLTRGTGRAFF
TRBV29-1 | CSVPGTSGRSTDTQYF